This entry describes one TCR beta chain. The antigen remains undetermined. Of the isolated RNA, all was reverse transcribed, and so the sequenced material was expressed TCRB transcripts. Clones were sequenced by immunoSEQ multiplex PCR, and TCRdb holds only the in-frame ones, with some missing. The repertoire holds approximately 470,000 clones, with approximately 31% as singletons. This record comes from a study of beta chain features in type 1 diabetes. Findings of the study overall: The question left open here concerned HLA type influencing TCRB rearrangement. Possibly, sequencing cDNA over-represented cells that had high TCR expression levels.

Germline values: CDR1 SQVTM, CDR2 ANQGSEA. V dropped 0 bases and J dropped 0 bases, with 7 bases sitting between them. This CDR3 is built from 14 residues. Sequenced: naive CD4+ T cells from blood. This receptor was taken from a man between 18 and 35 years old in good health. The rearrangement links TRBV29-1 to TRBJ2-3; the D is unclear. CDR3 in amino acids: CSVEDRTSTDTQYF. In DNA, the CDR3 is TGCAGCGTTGAAGACAGAACTAGCACAGATACGCAGTATTTT.